Following are 30 T cell receptor beta chains from one sample sequenced in a study of OX40 agonist ivuxolimab in advanced cancers. Assay: immunoSEQ multiplex PCR; the TCRdb copy retains only in-frame clones and omits some. Among tens of thousands of clones listed, roughly 88% were seen once. The specimen comprised CD4+ or CD8+ T cells sorted from blood, sampled in a trial of the OX40 agonist ivuxolimab. Receptor source: an adult with an advanced solid tumor such as melanoma, head and neck, liver or kidney cancer.

This rearrangement joins TRBV2 to TRBJ2-7; TRBD1 agrees at 7 bases. With V trimmed by 7 bases and J by 0 bases, 6 bases remained unmatched. From germline, CDR1 is SNHLY and CDR2 FYNNEI. This CDR3 has 14 amino acids. CDR3 nucleotides: TGTGCCAGCAAAGACAGGGAGAGCTCCTACGAGCAGTACGTC. Translation: CASKDRESSYEQYV.

The chain joins TRBV9 to TRBJ1-3; no clear D. This CDR3 spans 15 amino acids. CDR1 is SGDLS, CDR2 YYNGEE, per germline. Trimming took 0 bases from V and 0 from J, leaving 7 bases between them. CDR3 loop: CASSVEGISGNTIYF. The CDR3 coding sequence is TGTGCCAGCAGCGTAGAGGGCATCTCTGGAAACACCATATATTTT. Based on the CDR3 plus reference TRBV9 and TRBJ1-3, the full variable domain is DSGVTQTPKHLITATGQRVTLRCSPRSGDLSVYWYQQSLDQGLQFLIQYYNGEERAKGNILERFSAQQFPDLHSELNLSSLELGDSALYFCASSVEGISGNTIYFGEGSWLTVV.

The chain has TRBV7-8 and TRBJ1-2, with unresolved D. From germline, CDR1 is SGHVS and CDR2 FQNEAQ. This CDR3 region has 16 residues. Trimming removed 1 base from V and 0 bases from J, with 12 bases in between. The CDR3 DNA reads TGTGCCAGCAGCTTAGGCACGGACGATCCTAACTATGGCTACACCTTC. This translates into CASSLGTDDPNYGYTF. Together with reference TRBV7-8 and TRBJ1-2, the CDR3 gives the full variable domain: GAGVSQSPRYKVAKRGQDVALRCDPISGHVSLFWYQQALGQGPEFLTYFQNEAQLDKSGLPSDRFFAERPEGSVSTLKIQRTQQEDSAVYLCASSLGTDDPNYGYTFGSGTRLTVV.

By share, this clone counts as medium-sized. This rearrangement joins TRBV9 to TRBJ1-1; possibly TRBD1 for D (6 bases). The germline gives CDR1 SGDLS, CDR2 YYNGEE. The CDR3 runs 12 residues. V lost 0 bases and J lost 8, with 8 bases in between. The CDR3 nucleotides read TGTGCCAGCAGCGTAGGCACAGGGGAAGCTTTCTTT. Encoded protein: CASSVGTGEAFF. The complete variable domain, with remaining parts taken from reference TRBV9 and TRBJ1-1, reads DSGVTQTPKHLITATGQRVTLRCSPRSGDLSVYWYQQSLDQGLQFLIQYYNGEERAKGNILERFSAQQFPDLHSELNLSSLELGDSALYFCASSVGTGEAFFGQGTRLTVV.

This chain links TRBV11-2 with TRBJ2-2, with TRBD2 as a possible D gene (6 bases). Germline V gene data show CDR1 as SGHAT and CDR2 as FQNNGV. This CDR3 has 16 amino acids. Trimming removed 6 bases from V and 2 bases from J, with 16 bases in between. The CDR3 bases are TGTGCCAGCAGTTATACGTGGGGGGACAACACCGGGGAGCTGTTTTTT. Translated, it gives CASSYTWGDNTGELFF.

The chain is built from TRBV6-4 and TRBJ1-2; the match to TRBD1 covers 7 bases. CDR1 and CDR2 from the germline V gene are MRHNA and SNTAGT. Germline trimming cut 2 bases from V and 3 bases from J; bases unmatched to any gene: 9. This CDR3 contains 16 residues. CDR3 amino acids: CASSDRQGKDHYGYTF. The CDR3, as DNA: TGTGCCAGCAGTGACCGACAGGGAAAGGACCACTATGGCTACACCTTC.

The chain is built from TRBV30 and TRBJ2-1; 15 positions agree with TRBD2. Germline V lookup: CDR1 GTSNPN, CDR2 SVGIG (reference sequence). V gave up 0 bases and J gave up 0 bases; unmatched junction bases: 15. This CDR3 region has 22 residues. The CDR3 region is CAWSVGDIGTSGRLSSYNEQFF. The CDR3 DNA reads TGTGCCTGGAGTGTAGGGGACATCGGGACTAGCGGGAGGCTCAGCTCCTACAATGAGCAGTTCTTC.

This chain links TRBV11-3 with TRBJ1-1; D unresolved. Germline-derived CDR1 and CDR2 are SGHNT and YENEEA. The V gene lost 3 bases and the J gene lost 1 base, with 6 bases spanning the gap. The CDR3 loop spans 13 amino acids. As DNA, the CDR3 is TGTGCCAGCAGCTTTCAGGCGAACACTGAAGCTTTCTTT. It yields the protein CASSFQANTEAFF.

This chain uses TRBV15 with TRBJ1-2, with TRBD1 identical over 7 bases. The CDR3 is 16 amino acids. V lost 5 bases to trimming and J lost 4 bases; unmatched junction nucleotides: 13. The germline CDR1 and CDR2 sequences are LNHNV and YYDKDF (reference sequence). The CDR3 DNA reads TGTGCCACCAGCGGCCTGACAGGGACGAGTAGCTATGGCTACACCTTC. Protein sequence: CATSGLTGTSSYGYTF.

This chain links TRBV7-3 with TRBJ2-2, with D uncertain. The germline V and J ends were trimmed by 4 bases and 0 bases, with 6 bases remaining between them. This CDR3 contains 14 residues. Germline CDR1 SGHTA, CDR2 FQGTGA. CDR3 sequence (DNA): TGTGCCAGCAGCTCACAGCCGAACACCGGGGAGCTGTTTTTT. This gives the protein CASSSQPNTGELFF.

The chain couples TRBV6-5 to TRBJ2-3; TRBD1 matches 11 bases. Germline-derived CDR1 and CDR2 are MNHEY and SVGAGI. Germline trimming cut 5 bases from V and 3 bases from J; bases unmatched to any gene: 4. This CDR3 comprises 15 residues. This chain's CDR3 is CASSRGQGATDTQYF. The CDR3 nucleotides read TGTGCCAGCAGTAGAGGACAGGGGGCAACAGATACGCAGTATTTT.

The chain has TRBV11-1 and TRBJ2-3, with 8 bases matching TRBD2. This CDR3 region has 14 residues. V was pared by 5 bases and J by 2 bases, with 3 bases of the junction left unmatched. The germline CDR1 and CDR2 sequences are SGHAT and FQDESV (reference sequence). The CDR3 DNA sequence: TGTGCCAGCAGCAAGCGGGGGAACACAGATACGCAGTATTTT. Protein product: CASSKRGNTDTQYF.

This sequence joins TRBV6-5 and TRBJ1-4; TRBD1 is a possible D gene (6 bases). Germline loops: CDR1 MNHEY, CDR2 SVGAGI. V shed 0 bases and J shed 11 bases, with 10 bases lying between them. This CDR3 has 13 amino acids. The DNA of the CDR3 is TGTGCCAGCAGTTACTCACAGGGCGGGAAACTGTTTTTT. Protein: CASSYSQGGKLFF.

This chain uses TRBV11-2 with TRBJ2-5, with a possible D match to TRBD1 (6 bases). Trimming shortened V by 4 bases and J by 4 bases, and 13 bases separated the two germline ends. There are 14 residues in the CDR3. Germline V CDR1 and CDR2: SGHAT, FQNNGV. CDR3 amino acids: CASSSYRDLETQYF. DNA for the CDR3: TGTGCCAGCAGCTCGTACAGGGATCTAGAGACCCAGTACTTC.

The gene calls are TRBV6-5 and TRBJ2-1; D gene unclear. Trimming removed 0 bases from V and 8 bases from J, with 8 bases in between. Per the germline V gene, CDR1 is MNHEY and CDR2 is SVGAGI. The CDR3 contains 13 residues. The CDR3 reads CASSYSIWDEQFF. The CDR3 region has the DNA TGTGCCAGCAGTTACTCCATATGGGATGAGCAGTTCTTC.

This clone was picked up one time. The chain combines TRBV4-1 with TRBJ2-7; D is undetermined. The CDR3 extends over 13 amino acids. V was pared by 4 bases and J by 3 bases, with 10 bases between. CDR1 is MGHRA and CDR2 is YSYEKL in the germline V gene. For the CDR3, the DNA is TGCGCCAGCAGCCTCGGGCGAAACTACGAGCAGTACGTC. This encodes CASSLGRNYEQYV.

The chain has TRBV11-3 and TRBJ1-6; D remains unclear. V lost 5 bases and J 0 bases, leaving 23 bases between the germline ends. The V gene's germline CDR1 is SGHNT and CDR2 YENEEA. The CDR3 length is 20 residues. The CDR3 sequence: CASSNRYPRLRSSYNSPLHF. For the CDR3, the DNA is TGTGCCAGCAGCAATAGATACCCTCGTCTTCGAAGCTCCTATAATTCACCCCTCCACTTT.

The V and J genes are TRBV4-2 and TRBJ2-3, with D perhaps TRBD2 (5 bases). The CDR3 extends over 16 amino acids. V was trimmed by 0 bases and J by 0 bases, leaving 10 bases between them. Germline V CDR1 and CDR2: LGHNA, YNFKEQ. In DNA, the CDR3 is TGTGCCAGCAGCCAAGATGGTCTAGCCAGCACAGATACGCAGTATTTT. As protein: CASSQDGLASTDTQYF.

This chain connects TRBV19 to TRBJ2-7, with D possibly being TRBD1 (6 bases). This CDR3 comprises 14 residues. Germline V CDR1 and CDR2: LNHDA, SQIVND (reference sequence). The V gene lost 5 bases and the J gene lost 5 bases, with 16 bases spanning the gap. The CDR3 region is CASSLGASYNEQYF. Written as DNA, the CDR3 is TGTGCCAGTAGTCTGGGGGCTAGCTACAACGAGCAGTACTTC.

This chain joins TRBV13 and TRBJ2-5; D perhaps matches TRBD2 (7 bases). The CDR3 length is 13 residues. Germline CDR1 reads PRHDT; CDR2 reads FYEKMQ (reference sequence). V dropped 3 bases and J dropped 4 bases, with 9 bases sitting between them. The CDR3 sequence is CASSFGGRETQYF. The CDR3 nucleotides read TGTGCCAGCAGCTTCGGGGGGCGAGAGACCCAGTACTTC.

CDR3 protein: CASSIGDRGDEQYF. CDR3 coding DNA: TGTGCCAGTAGTATTGGGGACAGGGGAGACGAGCAGTACTTC. The gene calls are TRBV19 and TRBJ2-7; TRBD1 matches 10 bases. From germline, CDR1 is LNHDA and CDR2 SQIVND (reference sequence). Unmatched junction bases numbered 4, after V lost 3 bases and J lost 5 bases. The CDR3 has 14 residues.

The J gene is TRBJ1-1, the V gene TRBV15; the D gene is possibly TRBD1 (6 bases). This CDR3 is built from 17 residues. V was pared by 6 bases and J by 1 base, with 21 bases between. Germline V gene data show CDR1 as LNHNV and CDR2 as YYDKDF (reference sequence). The CDR3: CATSYPWGGHTNTEAFF. The CDR3 DNA reads TGTGCCACCAGTTACCCCTGGGGGGGGCACACGAACACTGAAGCTTTCTTT.

The chain recombines TRBV27 with TRBJ2-7; D call uncertain. Trimming took 3 bases from V and 2 from J, leaving 8 bases between them. CDR3 size: 13 residues. CDR1 MNHEY and CDR2 SMNVEV come from the germline V gene (reference sequence). The CDR3 DNA sequence: TGTGCCAGCAGTTTCGGCCCTACCTACGAGCAGTACTTC. As protein: CASSFGPTYEQYF.

J is TRBJ2-1 and V is TRBV5-1; possible D gene TRBD2, 7 bases. Germline V gene sequence: CDR1 SGHRS, CDR2 YFSETQ. This CDR3 has 13 amino acids. V lost 6 bases, J lost 8 bases, and 15 bases lay in between. CDR3 nucleotide sequence: TGCGCCAGCACCATAGGGGGGGAGGATGAGCAGTTCTTC. Its translation is CASTIGGEDEQFF. Using reference TRBV5-1 and TRBJ2-1 for the parts outside the CDR3, the full variable domain is KAGVTQTPRYLIKTRGQQVTLSCSPISGHRSVSWYQQTPGQGLQFLFEYFSETQRNKGNFPGRFSGRQFSNSRSEMNVSTLELGDSALYLCASTIGGEDEQFFGPGTRLTVL.

The J gene is TRBJ2-5, the V gene TRBV27; 7 nucleotides align to TRBD2. The CDR3 loop spans 14 amino acids. Germline CDR1 reads MNHEY; CDR2 reads SMNVEV (reference sequence). V shed 5 bases and J 5 bases; nucleotides not matched to a gene: 8. This CDR3 reads CASSPRDYEETQYF. DNA of the CDR3: TGTGCCAGCAGTCCACGGGACTATGAGGAGACCCAGTACTTC.

The chain employs TRBV5-6 and TRBJ2-3; D is ambiguous. The CDR3 runs to 11 residues. V lost 4 bases and J 3 bases, leaving 3 bases between the germline ends. The germline CDR1 and CDR2 sequences are SGHDT and YYEEEE. The CDR3 loop is CASSVTDTQYF. The CDR3, as DNA: TGTGCCAGCAGCGTAACAGATACGCAGTATTTT.

This chain links TRBV5-1 with TRBJ2-1; D is possibly TRBD1 (5 bases). Trimming pared 0 bases from V and 4 bases from J, leaving 11 bases between. CDR3 size: 15 residues. CDR1 is SGHRS and CDR2 is YFSETQ in the germline V gene. CDR3 sequence reads: CASSLGQGGYNEQFF. CDR3 nucleotide sequence: TGCGCCAGCAGCTTGGGTCAGGGTGGGTACAATGAGCAGTTCTTC.

The chain uses TRBV5-4 and TRBJ2-3; a weak D match, TRBD1 (5 bases). Trimming took 6 bases from V and 1 from J, leaving 9 bases between them. Germline CDR1 and CDR2: SGHNT and YYREEE (reference sequence). CDR3 size: 13 residues. The DNA of the CDR3 is TGTGCCAGCACCTCAGGGCGCACAGATACGCAGTATTTT. The encoded protein is CASTSGRTDTQYF. Filled out from reference TRBV5-4 and TRBJ2-3, the complete variable domain reads ETGVTQSPTHLIKTRGQQVTLRCSSQSGHNTVSWYQQALGQGPQFIFQYYREEENGRGNFPPRFSGLQFPNYSSELNVNALELDDSALYLCASTSGRTDTQYFGPGTRLTVL.

This clone was counted a single time. V is TRBV27 and J is TRBJ2-1, with a tentative D call TRBD2 (5 bases). The length of the CDR3 is 15 residues. From germline, CDR1 is MNHEY and CDR2 SMNVEV (reference sequence). V was clipped by 8 bases and J by 0 bases, with 14 bases between them. CDR3 loop: CASRGEASSYNEQFF. CDR3 nucleotide sequence: TGTGCCAGCCGGGGAGAGGCTAGCTCCTACAATGAGCAGTTCTTC.

The chain joins TRBV13 to TRBJ2-7; possibly TRBD2 for D (6 bases). The germline gives CDR1 PRHDT, CDR2 FYEKMQ (reference sequence). The V end was cut by 5 bases, the J end by 3 bases, with 14 bases between. The CDR3 consists of 14 residues. The CDR3 protein is CASSPGIGGYEQYV. The CDR3 DNA is TGTGCCAGCAGCCCAGGTATCGGGGGCTACGAGCAGTACGTC.